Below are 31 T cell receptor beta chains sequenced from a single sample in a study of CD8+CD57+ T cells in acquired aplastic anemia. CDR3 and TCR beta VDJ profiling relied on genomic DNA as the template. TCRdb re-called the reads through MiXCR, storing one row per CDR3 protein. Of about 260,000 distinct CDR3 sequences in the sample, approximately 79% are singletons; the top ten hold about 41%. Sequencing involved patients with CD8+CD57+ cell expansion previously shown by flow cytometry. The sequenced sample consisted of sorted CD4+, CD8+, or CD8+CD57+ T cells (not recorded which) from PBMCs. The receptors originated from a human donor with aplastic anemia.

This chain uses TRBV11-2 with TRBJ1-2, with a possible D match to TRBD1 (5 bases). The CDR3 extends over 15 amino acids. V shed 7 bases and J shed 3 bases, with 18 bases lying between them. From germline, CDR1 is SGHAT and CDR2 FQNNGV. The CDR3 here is CASKISQDADYGYTF. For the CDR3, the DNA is TGTGCCAGCAAAATATCACAGGACGCCGACTATGGCTACACCTTC.

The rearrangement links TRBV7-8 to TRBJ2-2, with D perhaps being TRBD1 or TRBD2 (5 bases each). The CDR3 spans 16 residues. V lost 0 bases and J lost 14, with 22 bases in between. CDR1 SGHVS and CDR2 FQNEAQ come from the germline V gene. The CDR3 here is CASSLAGRTDTQDLFF. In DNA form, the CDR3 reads TGTGCCAGCAGCTTAGCGGGACGGACCGATACGCAGGATCTGTTTTTT.

The CDR3 nucleotides read TGTGCCAGCAGCGAGGACGCAAATCAGCCCCAGCATTTT. Translating it yields CASSEDANQPQHF. V gene TRBV7-9 combines with J gene TRBJ1-5; D is uncertain. The CDR3 sequence is 13 residues long. V shed 5 bases and J shed 4 bases, with 9 bases lying between them. Looked up from germline, CDR1 is SEHNR and CDR2 is FQNEAQ (reference sequence).

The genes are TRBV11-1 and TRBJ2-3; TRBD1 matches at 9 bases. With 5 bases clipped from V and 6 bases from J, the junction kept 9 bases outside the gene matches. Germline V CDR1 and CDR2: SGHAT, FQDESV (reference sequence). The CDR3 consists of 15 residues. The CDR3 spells CASSPGTGNADTQYF. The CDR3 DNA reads TGTGCCAGCAGCCCCGGGACAGGGAATGCGGATACGCAGTATTTT.

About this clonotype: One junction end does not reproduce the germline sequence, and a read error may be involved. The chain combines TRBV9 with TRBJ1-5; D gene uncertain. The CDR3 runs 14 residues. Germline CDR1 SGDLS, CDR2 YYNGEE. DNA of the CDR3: TGTGCCAGCAGCGGCGACACTGAAGGAATACCCCCGCATTTT. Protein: CASSGDTEGIPPHF.

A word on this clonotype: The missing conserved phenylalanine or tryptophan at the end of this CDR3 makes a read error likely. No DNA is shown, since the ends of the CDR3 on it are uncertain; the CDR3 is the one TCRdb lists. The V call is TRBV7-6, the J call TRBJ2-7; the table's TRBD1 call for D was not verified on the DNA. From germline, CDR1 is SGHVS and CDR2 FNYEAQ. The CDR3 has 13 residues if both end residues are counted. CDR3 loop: CAVRDGATNQHFC.

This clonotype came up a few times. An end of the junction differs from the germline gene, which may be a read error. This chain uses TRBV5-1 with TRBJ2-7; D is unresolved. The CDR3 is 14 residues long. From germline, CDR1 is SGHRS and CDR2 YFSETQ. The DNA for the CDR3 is TGTGCCAGCAGCGTAGGGTCAGATACCCACGAGCAGTACTTC. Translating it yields CASSVGSDTHEQYF.

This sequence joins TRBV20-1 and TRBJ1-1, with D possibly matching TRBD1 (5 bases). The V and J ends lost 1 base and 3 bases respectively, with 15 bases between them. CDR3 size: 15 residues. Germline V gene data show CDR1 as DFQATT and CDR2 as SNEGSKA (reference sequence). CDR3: CSARGDYGQYTEAFF. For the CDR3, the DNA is TGCAGTGCTAGAGGGGACTACGGGCAGTACACTGAAGCTTTCTTT.

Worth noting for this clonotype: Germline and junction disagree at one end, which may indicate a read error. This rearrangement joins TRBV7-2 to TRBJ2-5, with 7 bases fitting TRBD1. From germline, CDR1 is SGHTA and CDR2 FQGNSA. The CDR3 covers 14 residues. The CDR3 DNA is TGTGCCAGCAGCATTCGTCCGGACGGGACAGCCCTTTCCTTC. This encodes CASSIRPDGTALSF.

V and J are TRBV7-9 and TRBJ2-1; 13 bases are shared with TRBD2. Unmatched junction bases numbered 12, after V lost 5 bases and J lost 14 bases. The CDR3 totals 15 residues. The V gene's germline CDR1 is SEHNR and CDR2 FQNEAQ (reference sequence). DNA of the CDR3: TGTGCCAGCAGCCCATGGACTAGCGGGAGTAATAAGGAGTTCTTC. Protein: CASSPWTSGSNKEFF.

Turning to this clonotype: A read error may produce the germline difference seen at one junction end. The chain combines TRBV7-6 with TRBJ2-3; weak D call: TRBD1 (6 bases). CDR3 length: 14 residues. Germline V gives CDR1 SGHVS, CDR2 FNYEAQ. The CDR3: CASSLAHGTKKHQF. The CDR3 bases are TGTGCCAGCAGCTTAGCCCACGGGACAAAAAAGCACCAGTTT.

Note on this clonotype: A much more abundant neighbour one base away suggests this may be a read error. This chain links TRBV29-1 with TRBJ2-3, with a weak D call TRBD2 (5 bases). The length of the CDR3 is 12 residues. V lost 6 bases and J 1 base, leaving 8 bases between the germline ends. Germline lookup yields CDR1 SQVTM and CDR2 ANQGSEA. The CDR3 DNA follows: TGCAGCGTGGACGGGGGCACAGATACGCAGTATTTT. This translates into CSVDGGTDTQYF.

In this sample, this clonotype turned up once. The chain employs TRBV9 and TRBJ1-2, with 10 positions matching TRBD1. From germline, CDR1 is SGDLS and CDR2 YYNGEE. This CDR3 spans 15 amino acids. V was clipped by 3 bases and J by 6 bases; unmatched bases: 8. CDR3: CASSATGTGDDGYTF. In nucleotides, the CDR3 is TGTGCCAGCAGCGCCACTGGGACAGGGGATGATGGCTACACCTTC. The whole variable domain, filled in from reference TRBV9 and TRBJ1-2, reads DSGVTQTPKHLITATGQRVTLRCSPRSGDLSVYWYQQSLDQGLQFLIQYYNGEERAKGNILERFSAQQFPDLHSELNLSSLELGDSALYFCASSATGTGDDGYTFGSGTRLTVV.

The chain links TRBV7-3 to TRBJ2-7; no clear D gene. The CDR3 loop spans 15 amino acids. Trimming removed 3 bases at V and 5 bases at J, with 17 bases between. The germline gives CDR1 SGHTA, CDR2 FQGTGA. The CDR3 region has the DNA TGTGCCAGCAGCTTGGCCCCCCGCCGGCACGACGAGCAGTACTTC. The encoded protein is CASSLAPRRHDEQYF.

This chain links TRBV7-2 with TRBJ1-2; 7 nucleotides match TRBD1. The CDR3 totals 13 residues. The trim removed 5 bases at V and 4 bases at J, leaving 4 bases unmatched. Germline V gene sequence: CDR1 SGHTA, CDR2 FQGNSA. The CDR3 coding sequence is TGTGCCAGCAGCCGACAGGGAGTCTATGGCTACACCTTC. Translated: CASSRQGVYGYTF.

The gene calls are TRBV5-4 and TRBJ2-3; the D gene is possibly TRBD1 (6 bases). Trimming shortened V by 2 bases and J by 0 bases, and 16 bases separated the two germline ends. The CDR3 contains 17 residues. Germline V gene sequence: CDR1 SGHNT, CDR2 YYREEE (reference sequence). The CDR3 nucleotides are TGTGCCAGCAGCTTAGTAGGCGGACAGACTAGCACAGATACGCAGTATTTT. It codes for CASSLVGGQTSTDTQYF.

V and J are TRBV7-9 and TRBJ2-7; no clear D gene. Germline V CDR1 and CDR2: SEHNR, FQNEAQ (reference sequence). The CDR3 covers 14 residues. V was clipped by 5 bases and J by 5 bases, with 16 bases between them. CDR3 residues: CASSVRAVADEQYF. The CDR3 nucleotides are TGTGCCAGCAGCGTCCGGGCCGTTGCTGACGAGCAGTACTTC. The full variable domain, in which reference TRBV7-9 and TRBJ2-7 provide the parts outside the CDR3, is DTGVSQNPRHKITKRGQNVTFRCDPISEHNRLYWYRQTLGQGPEFLTYFQNEAQLEKSRLLSDRFSAERPKGSFSTLEIQRTEQGDSAMYLCASSVRAVADEQYFGPGTRLTVT.

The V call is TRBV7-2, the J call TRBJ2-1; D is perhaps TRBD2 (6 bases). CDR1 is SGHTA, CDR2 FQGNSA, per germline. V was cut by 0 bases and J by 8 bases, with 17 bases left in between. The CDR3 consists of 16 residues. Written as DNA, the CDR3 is TGTGCCAGCAGCTTAGCGGGAGGCCGCGATAGCGATGAGCAGTTCTTC. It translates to CASSLAGGRDSDEQFF.

The CDR3: CASSLGESHKQYF. The CDR3 bases are TGTGCCAGCAGCTTAGGTGAGTCGCACAAGCAGTACTTC. The J gene is TRBJ2-1, the V gene TRBV7-6; D remains ambiguous. The J call could be wrong; TRBJ2-7 is a better fit for the DNA end. The CDR3 is made up of 13 amino acids. Looked up from germline, CDR1 is SGHVS and CDR2 is FNYEAQ.

The CDR3 loop reads CSARILGATDTQYF. The DNA for the CDR3 is TGCAGTGCTAGAATATTGGGGGCCACAGATACGCAGTATTTT. This chain joins TRBV20-1 and TRBJ2-3, with D perhaps TRBD1 (6 bases). The length of the CDR3 is 14 residues. CDR1 is DFQATT, CDR2 SNEGSKA, per germline (reference sequence). V gave up 2 bases and J gave up 2 bases, with 11 bases separating them.

The CDR3 sequence: CASSPSGLVIYEQYF. The CDR3 nucleotides are TGTGCCAGCAGCCCAAGCGGACTAGTCATCTACGAGCAGTACTTC. The V gene is TRBV7-2, the J gene TRBJ2-7, with 7 bases identical to TRBD2. The CDR3 length is 15 residues. After removal of 5 bases from V and 3 bases from J, the junction contained 10 bases not matched to a gene. CDR1 and CDR2 from the germline V gene are SGHTA and FQGNSA.

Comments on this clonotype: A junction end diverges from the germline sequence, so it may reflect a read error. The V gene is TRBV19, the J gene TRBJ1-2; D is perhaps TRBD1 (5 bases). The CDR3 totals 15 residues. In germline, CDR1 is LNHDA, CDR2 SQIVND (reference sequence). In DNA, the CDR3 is TGTGCCAGTAGTATGGGAGGGGACTCATACTATGGGCACTCCTTC. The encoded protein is CASSMGGDSYYGHSF.

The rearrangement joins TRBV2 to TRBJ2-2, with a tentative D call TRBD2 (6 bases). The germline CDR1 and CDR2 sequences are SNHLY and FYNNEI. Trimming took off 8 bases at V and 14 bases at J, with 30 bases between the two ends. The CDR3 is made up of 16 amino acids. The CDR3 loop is CASGDWGTDTLYFLFF. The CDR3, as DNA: TGTGCCAGCGGGGACTGGGGCACAGATACGCTCTATTTTCTGTTTTTT.

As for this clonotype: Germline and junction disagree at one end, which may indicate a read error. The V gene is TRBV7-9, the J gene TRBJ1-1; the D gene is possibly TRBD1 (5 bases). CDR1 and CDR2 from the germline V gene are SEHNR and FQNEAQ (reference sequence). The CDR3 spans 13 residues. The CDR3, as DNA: TGTGCCAGCAGCTTAGCTCTGGCAGGGAACACTGACTTT. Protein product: CASSLALAGNTDF. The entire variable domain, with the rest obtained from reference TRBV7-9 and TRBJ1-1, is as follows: DTGVSQNPRHKITKRGQNVTFRCDPISEHNRLYWYRQTLGQGPEFLTYFQNEAQLEKSRLLSDRFSAERPKGSFSTLEIQRTEQGDSAMYLCASSLALAGNTDFGQGTRLTVV.

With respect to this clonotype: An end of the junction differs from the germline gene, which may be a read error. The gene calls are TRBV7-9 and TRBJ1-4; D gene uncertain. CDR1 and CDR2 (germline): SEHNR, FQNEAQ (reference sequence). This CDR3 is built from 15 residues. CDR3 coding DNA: TGTGCCAGCAGCTCCCCGAGGGCGGCTAATGAAGAACTGTTTTTT. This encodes CASSSPRAANEELFF.

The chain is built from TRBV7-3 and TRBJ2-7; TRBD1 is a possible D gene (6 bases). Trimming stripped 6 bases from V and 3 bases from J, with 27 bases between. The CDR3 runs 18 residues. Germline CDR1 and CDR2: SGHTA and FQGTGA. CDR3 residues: CASSFHGNWTALHYEQYV. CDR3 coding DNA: TGTGCCAGCAGTTTTCACGGGAATTGGACAGCCCTCCACTACGAGCAGTACGTC.

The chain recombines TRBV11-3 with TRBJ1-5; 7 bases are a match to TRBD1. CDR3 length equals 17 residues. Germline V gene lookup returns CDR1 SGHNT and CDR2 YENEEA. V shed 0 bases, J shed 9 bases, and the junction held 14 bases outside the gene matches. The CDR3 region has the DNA TGTGCCAGCAGCTTAGATCTGACAGGGAACACCAAAGCGCCCCAGCATTTT. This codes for CASSLDLTGNTKAPQHF.

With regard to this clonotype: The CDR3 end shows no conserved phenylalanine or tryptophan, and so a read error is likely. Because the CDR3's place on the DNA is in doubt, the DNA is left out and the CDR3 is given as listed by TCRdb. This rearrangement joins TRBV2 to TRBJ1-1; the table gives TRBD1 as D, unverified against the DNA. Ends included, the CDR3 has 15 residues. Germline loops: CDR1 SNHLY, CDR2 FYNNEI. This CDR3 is CASSLAGGGEQYSGP.

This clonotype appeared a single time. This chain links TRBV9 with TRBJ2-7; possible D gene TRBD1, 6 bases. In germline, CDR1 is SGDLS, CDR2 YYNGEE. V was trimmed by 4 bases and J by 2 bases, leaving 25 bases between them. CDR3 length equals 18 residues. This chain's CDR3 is CASSFFLGATGSTYEQYV. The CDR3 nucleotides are TGTGCCAGCAGCTTTTTTCTGGGGGCTACGGGCAGTACCTACGAGCAGTACGTC.

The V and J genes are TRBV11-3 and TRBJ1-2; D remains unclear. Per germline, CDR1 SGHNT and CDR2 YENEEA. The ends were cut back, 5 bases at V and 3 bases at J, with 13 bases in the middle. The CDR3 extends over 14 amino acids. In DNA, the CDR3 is TGTGCCAGCAGCGAAGCACTTTCAGACTATGGCTACACCTTC. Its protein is CASSEALSDYGYTF.

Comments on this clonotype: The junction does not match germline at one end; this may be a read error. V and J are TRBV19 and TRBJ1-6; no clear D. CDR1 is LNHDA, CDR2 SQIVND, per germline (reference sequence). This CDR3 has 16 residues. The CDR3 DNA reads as TGTGCCAGTAGCATAGCGAAGGGCGGCTATAATTCACCCCTCCACTTT. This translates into CASSIAKGGYNSPLHF.